These T cell receptor beta chains were read from a single sample in a study of T-cell reconstitution after alpha-beta-depleted transplantation in children. Each CDR3 protein gets one entry after TCRdb re-called the PCR reads with MiXCR. The sample has about 300,000 distinct CDR3 sequences; nearly 8% are singletons. The specimen comprised peripheral blood, sampled 360 days after TCRalphabeta/CD19-depleted stem cell transplant. These receptors came from a female patient under 10 years old who had a stem cell transplant for Fanconi anemia, so the T cells may come from the graft donor. CDR3s include the opening cysteine and the closing phenylalanine or tryptophan. The D gene is left open where the match is weak. Only some rows state a clone size, as once, few, many or a class for expanded clones.

v_gene	d_gene	abundance	j_gene	CDR3aa	CDR3nt
TRBV11-2	TRBD1	few	TRBJ2-5	CASSWGTDRGETQYF	TGTGCCAGCAGCTGGGGGACAGACAGGGGGGAGACCCAGTACTTC
TRBV2	NA	NA	TRBJ2-1	CASRDDRDEQFF	TGTGCCAGCAGGGACGATAGGGATGAGCAGTTCTTC
TRBV6-5	TRBD1	many	TRBJ2-7	CASSYLQGYYEQYF	TGTGCCAGCAGTTACCTACAGGGGTACTACGAGCAGTACTTC
TRBV20-1	NA	few	TRBJ1-5	CSARDRGRNQPQHF	TGCAGTGCTAGAGACAGGGGAAGGAATCAGCCCCAGCATTTT
TRBV28	NA	many	TRBJ2-3	CASSAGFGGRGTDTQYF	TGTGCCAGCAGCGCTGGATTCGGGGGCAGGGGCACAGATACGCAGTATTTT
TRBV27	TRBD2	many	TRBJ2-1	CASTLGGSANEQFF	TGTGCCAGCACCCTGGGGGGGAGTGCCAATGAGCAGTTCTTC
TRBV15	TRBD1	many	TRBJ2-5	CATSRDRGTGLLQETQYF	TGTGCCACCAGCAGAGACCGAGGGACAGGGCTACTTCAAGAGACCCAGTACTTC
TRBV20-1	NA	few	TRBJ1-5	CSVRPNNQPQHF	TGCAGTGTTCGGCCTAACAATCAGCCCCAGCATTTT
TRBV5-1	TRBD1	many	TRBJ2-7	CASSLVTRTGSSYEQYF	TGCGCCAGCAGCTTGGTTACAAGGACAGGGAGCTCCTACGAGCAGTACTTC
TRBV12-3/TRBV12-4	NA	many	TRBJ2-6	CASSLYNSGANVLTF	TGTGCCAGCAGTCTGTACAACTCTGGGGCCAACGTCCTGACTTTC
TRBV12-3/TRBV12-4	NA	many	TRBJ2-2	CASSLVQGWNTGELFF	TGTGCCAGCAGTTTAGTACAGGGTTGGAACACCGGGGAGCTGTTTTTT
TRBV29-1	NA	many	TRBJ1-1	CSVAQGTTEAFF	TGCAGCGTTGCCCAGGGCACCACTGAAGCTTTCTTT
TRBV10-3	NA	many	TRBJ2-4	CAISDMGLAKNIQYF	TGTGCCATCAGTGATATGGGGTTAGCCAAAAACATTCAGTACTTC
TRBV11-1	TRBD1	NA	TRBJ2-1	CASIPRDRGLLAGVNEQFF	TGTGCCAGCATCCCACGGGACAGGGGGCTTCTAGCGGGAGTCAATGAGCAGTTCTTC
TRBV19	NA	few	TRBJ1-5	CASIGQRNQPQHF	TGTGCCAGTATAGGACAGCGAAATCAGCCCCAGCATTTT
TRBV28	TRBD1	few	TRBJ2-1	CASSFLAGQGGRGNEQFF	TGTGCCAGCAGTTTTTTAGCGGGACAGGGGGGGCGGGGCAATGAGCAGTTCTTC
TRBV12-3/TRBV12-4	NA	many	TRBJ2-2	CASRSGKNTGELFF	TGTGCCAGCAGGTCGGGCAAGAACACCGGGGAGCTGTTTTTT
TRBV7-9	TRBD1	few	TRBJ1-2	CASSPGQGASYGYTF	TGTGCCAGCAGCCCAGGACAGGGGGCCTCCTATGGCTACACCTTC
TRBV3-1	NA	many	TRBJ2-3	CASSQDVASDSTDTQYF	TGTGCCAGCAGCCAAGATGTGGCTAGCGATAGCACAGATACGCAGTATTTT
TRBV28	NA	many	TRBJ2-7	CASRESISLGEQYF	TGTGCCAGCAGAGAGTCCATTTCCTTGGGCGAGCAGTACTTC
TRBV24-1	NA	many	TRBJ2-1	CATSRAGGDEQFF	TGTGCCACCTCCCGCGCGGGCGGGGATGAGCAGTTCTTC
TRBV30	TRBD1	few	TRBJ1-6	CAWSLGTAPYNSPLHF	TGTGCCTGGAGTCTTGGGACAGCCCCTTATAATTCACCCCTCCACTTT
TRBV27	NA	NA	TRBJ2-7	CASSGLFSYEQYF	TGTGCCAGCAGTGGACTTTTTTCCTACGAGCAGTACTTC
TRBV7-8	NA	many	TRBJ1-3	CASSLEGQSRFKDTIYF	TGTGCCAGCAGCTTAGAGGGACAATCGAGGTTTAAGGACACCATATATTTT
TRBV3-1	NA	NA	TRBJ2-2	CATTQDVASRGNTGELFF	TGTGCCACCACCCAAGATGTTGCTTCGAGGGGGAACACCGGGGAGCTGTTTTTT
TRBV6-2/TRBV6-3	TRBD1	many	TRBJ2-2	CASRGTGYNTGELFF	TGTGCCAGCAGAGGGACAGGGTACAACACCGGGGAGCTGTTTTTT
TRBV7-2	NA	few	TRBJ1-2	CASSLVRGNYGYTF	TGTGCCAGCAGCTTAGTAAGGGGCAACTATGGCTACACCTTC
TRBV20-1	TRBD1	few	TRBJ2-7	CSASRGQTYEQYF	TGCAGTGCTAGCAGGGGGCAAACCTACGAGCAGTACTTC
TRBV18	NA	many	TRBJ2-5	CASSPPARPQETQYF	TGTGCCAGCTCACCACCGGCCAGACCCCAAGAGACCCAGTACTTC
TRBV6-1	NA	many	TRBJ2-4	CASSAGSAKNIQYF	TGTGCCAGTTCCGCCGGGTCAGCCAAAAACATTCAGTACTTC
TRBV12-3/TRBV12-4	NA	many	TRBJ1-4	CASSSDGPSLKKLFF	TGTGCCAGCAGCTCAGACGGACCTTCTCTAAAAAAACTGTTTTTT
TRBV27	TRBD2	few	TRBJ2-7	CASSPIAGGPFEQYF	TGTGCCAGCAGTCCCATAGCGGGGGGGCCATTTGAGCAGTACTTC
TRBV9	NA	many	TRBJ2-2	CASSARDYGELFF	TGTGCCAGCAGCGCCAGGGATTACGGGGAGCTGTTTTTT
TRBV20-1	NA	many	TRBJ2-1	CSATPSPSYNEQFF	TGCAGTGCAACCCCTAGCCCTTCCTACAATGAGCAGTTCTTC
TRBV3-1	TRBD1	few	TRBJ1-2	CASSQDRDSWHYGYTF	TGTGCCAGCAGCCAAGATCGGGACAGTTGGCACTATGGCTACACCTTC